This TCR beta chain was identified in a study of blood T cell repertoires in COVID-19. Looking at the study overall: Acute and convalescent COVID-19 samples came from the United States, Italy and Spain.

Only in-frame clones appear in the TCRdb table, and some are missing; sequencing was by immunoSEQ multiplex PCR. Of about 120,000 clones listed, roughly 87% are singletons. In germline, CDR1 is MGHRA, CDR2 YSYEKL. V shed 1 base and J shed 12 bases, with 19 bases lying between them. The CDR3 runs to 15 residues. In this sample, this clone turned up once. Sequencing used peripheral blood. The gene calls are TRBV4-1 and TRBJ2-1; D perhaps matches TRBD2 (5 bases). The TCR originated in a human donor in a cohort sampled during active COVID-19. DNA of the CDR3: TGCGCCAGCAGCCAAGGGGCTAGCTCTCTATACGGGCAGTTCTTC. Protein product: CASSQGASSLYGQFF.